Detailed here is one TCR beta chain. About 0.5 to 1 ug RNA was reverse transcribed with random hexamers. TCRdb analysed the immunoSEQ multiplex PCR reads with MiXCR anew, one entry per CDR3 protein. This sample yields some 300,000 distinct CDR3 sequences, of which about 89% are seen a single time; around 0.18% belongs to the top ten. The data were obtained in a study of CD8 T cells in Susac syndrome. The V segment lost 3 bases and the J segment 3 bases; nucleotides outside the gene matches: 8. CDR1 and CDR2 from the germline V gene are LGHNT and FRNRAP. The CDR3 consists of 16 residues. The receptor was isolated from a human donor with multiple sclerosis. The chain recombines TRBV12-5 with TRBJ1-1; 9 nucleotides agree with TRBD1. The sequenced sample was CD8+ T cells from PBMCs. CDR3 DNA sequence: TGTGCTAGTGGTTTCGGGACAGGGACGAGGTACACTGAAGCTTTCTTT. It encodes CASGFGTGTRYTEAFF.